This entry describes one T cell receptor beta chain. No antigen is known for it. The data derive from a study of T cell responses to AZD1222 COVID-19 vaccine. Study observations and caveats: Just a handful of AZD1222 recipients were seropositive at baseline. Repertoires were collected only later (after the peak T cell response had occurred). In a largely white British group with more females than males, clonal diversity was possibly underestimated.

Sequencing was performed with immunoSEQ multiplex PCR; in TCRdb, only in-frame clones are kept and a portion is missing. The data show around 170,000 clones, roughly 90% seen once. The sequence derives from an adult in good health. This specimen consisted of peripheral blood, obtained on day 0 of AZD1222 vaccination.

DNA for the CDR3: TGTGCCAGCCGTATGGGGCAGGTCATGAACACTGAAGCTTTCTTT. Translating it yields CASRMGQVMNTEAFF. The chain combines TRBV27 with TRBJ1-1, with D perhaps matching TRBD1 (5 bases). V was pared by 8 bases and J by 0 bases, with 16 bases between. This CDR3 comprises 15 residues. CDR1 and CDR2 from the germline V gene are MNHEY and SMNVEV (reference sequence).